This TCR beta chain was found in a study of control samples from healthy donors and cancer patients. CDR3 length: 19 residues. V dropped 6 bases and J dropped 1 base, with 27 bases sitting between them. Per the germline V gene, CDR1 is MNHEY and CDR2 is SVGEGT. Only in-frame clones appear in the TCRdb table, and some are missing; sequencing was by immunoSEQ multiplex PCR. The table records tens of thousands of clones, around 94% of them present only once. Material: blood. This sequence was found in a man in his thirties or forties in good health. The chain combines TRBV6-2 or TRBV6-3 with TRBJ1-1, with unresolved D. The chain's CDR3 is CASSSGKRPPVVSNTEAFF. The CDR3 nucleotides read TGTGCCAGCAGCTCCGGGAAGAGGCCGCCTGTCGTCTCGAACACTGAAGCTTTCTTT.